The 28 T cell receptor beta chains listed next were all sequenced from one sample in a study of response to subunit inactivated influenza vaccine. TCRdb itself ran the RT-PCR reads through MiXCR, one entry per CDR3 protein. In the table there are some 800,000 distinct CDR3 sequences, 21% of which are singletons. The sample in question was PBMCs from blood, obtained 5 days after vaccination. All receptors come from a man aged 45-65 years who received an inactivated influenza vaccine.

Comments on this clonotype: A read error may be the cause here, since a much bigger clone is one base away. V and J are TRBV7-9 and TRBJ2-7; D is perhaps TRBD1 (8 bases). Trimming stripped 1 base from V and 5 bases from J, with 12 bases between. Per germline, CDR1 SEHNR and CDR2 FQNEAQ (reference sequence). CDR3 size: 14 residues. The CDR3 coding sequence is TGTGCCAGCAGCTTAGGGACAGGGAGGGACGAGCAGTACTTC. It translates to CASSLGTGRDEQYF.

The V and J genes are TRBV18 and TRBJ2-5; no definite D call. V lost 4 bases and J 5 bases, leaving 17 bases between the germline ends. Germline CDR1 is KGHSH and CDR2 is LQKENI. The CDR3 spans 15 residues. The CDR3 region is CASSRNPPVEETQYF. CDR3 coding DNA: TGTGCCAGCTCACGTAACCCCCCGGTTGAGGAGACCCAGTACTTC.

This clonotype was observed many times. This sequence joins TRBV5-1 and TRBJ2-4; D ambiguous. The length of the CDR3 is 14 residues. From germline, CDR1 is SGHRS and CDR2 YFSETQ. V was trimmed by 1 base and J by 0 bases, leaving 5 bases between them. The CDR3 bases are TGCGCCAGCAGCTTGACACTAGCCAAAAACATTCAGTACTTC. Amino acids: CASSLTLAKNIQYF.

There are a few counts of this clonotype. V and J are TRBV5-6 and TRBJ2-1; D unresolved. CDR1 and CDR2 from the germline V gene are SGHDT and YYEEEE. V lost 0 bases to trimming and J lost 9 bases, with 4 bases between them. This CDR3 comprises 11 residues. CDR3 region: CASSLVVEQFF. In DNA, the CDR3 is TGTGCCAGCAGCTTGGTTGTTGAGCAGTTCTTC.

At least ten counts were recorded for this clonotype. The rearrangement joins TRBV12-3 or TRBV12-4 to TRBJ2-5, with a weak D call TRBD2 (5 bases). Trimming shortened V by 6 bases and J by 4 bases, and 12 bases separated the two germline ends. This CDR3 contains 13 residues. The CDR3 nucleotides read TGTGCCAGCAGCTTATCCAGCGGAGAGACCCAGTACTTC. Translated, it gives CASSLSSGETQYF.

V usage is TRBV11-1 and J usage is TRBJ2-1; D gene ambiguous. CDR1 and CDR2 (germline): SGHAT, FQDESV (reference sequence). Trimming took off 1 base at V and 7 bases at J, with 14 bases between the two ends. The CDR3 contains 15 residues. In nucleotides, the CDR3 is TGTGCCAGCAGCTTAGTCTCGGGCCTATCTAATGAGCAGTTCTTC. This encodes CASSLVSGLSNEQFF.

The chain employs TRBV27 and TRBJ1-5, with a tentative D call TRBD1 (6 bases). CDR3 size: 16 residues. Germline V gene lookup returns CDR1 MNHEY and CDR2 SMNVEV (reference sequence). V was cut by 4 bases and J by 2 bases, with 15 bases left in between. The CDR3 spells CASSSGQQTRNQPQHF. In DNA form, the CDR3 reads TGTGCCAGCAGTTCCGGACAGCAAACTCGCAATCAGCCCCAGCATTTT.

In this sample, this clonotype turned up many times. The CDR3 DNA follows: TGTGCCAGCAGGCTGGGGGCAATGAACACCGGGGAGCTGTTTTTT. Translating gives CASRLGAMNTGELFF. The chain has TRBV11-2 and TRBJ2-2; a possible D gene is TRBD1 (6 bases). This CDR3 comprises 15 residues. Trimming pared 6 bases from V and 1 base from J, leaving 12 bases between. In germline, CDR1 is SGHAT, CDR2 FQNNGV.

This clonotype was seen a few times. Germline and junction disagree at one end, which may indicate a read error. The chain has TRBV7-7 and TRBJ2-2; TRBD2 matches at 13 bases. Germline CDR1 SSHAT, CDR2 FNYEAQ (reference sequence). The CDR3 contains 18 residues. The CDR3, as DNA: TGTGCTAGCAGCTTAGACGGACTAGCGGGGGCAAACACCGGGGAGCTGTTTTTT. Its protein is CASSLDGLAGANTGELFF.

The V gene is TRBV6-2 or TRBV6-3, the J gene TRBJ2-5; D assignment may be TRBD1 or TRBD2 (5 bases each). Germline V gene lookup returns CDR1 MNHEY and CDR2 SVGEGT. The CDR3 covers 14 residues. Trimming pared 6 bases from V and 4 bases from J, leaving 15 bases between. This CDR3 reads CASSRDGHGETQYF. CDR3 DNA sequence: TGTGCCAGCAGCCGGGACGGTCACGGAGAGACCCAGTACTTC.

The chain is built from TRBV20-1 and TRBJ1-4; 7 bases map to TRBD1. The CDR3 contains 14 residues. Per germline, CDR1 DFQATT and CDR2 SNEGSKA (reference sequence). The V and J ends lost 3 bases and 0 bases, in that order; junction bases with no gene match: 1. The CDR3 DNA follows: TGCAGTGCTAGGGGGACAGCAACTAATGAAAAACTGTTTTTT. It specifies CSARGTATNEKLFF.

This chain connects TRBV6-1 to TRBJ1-5; TRBD1 agrees at 11 bases. V was pared by 7 bases and J by 6 bases, with 8 bases of the junction left unmatched. The germline CDR1 and CDR2 sequences are MNHNS and SASEGT. CDR3 length: 15 amino acids. The CDR3 is CASNRGQGVPQPQHF. The CDR3 region has the DNA TGTGCCAGCAACAGGGGACAGGGGGTTCCTCAGCCCCAGCATTTT.

This clonotype was observed a few times. The chain couples TRBV7-2 to TRBJ2-7; D remains ambiguous. The CDR3 has 16 amino acids. V was pared by 0 bases and J by 1 base, with 13 bases between. Germline CDR1 SGHTA, CDR2 FQGNSA. The CDR3 DNA follows: TGTGCCAGCAGCTTAGCGCGGCGGCGTAATTCCTACGAGCAGTACTTC. Protein: CASSLARRRNSYEQYF.

The rearrangement links TRBV11-2 to TRBJ2-2; 7 bases line up with TRBD1. With V trimmed by 4 bases and J by 3 bases, 11 bases remained unmatched. This CDR3 is 17 amino acids long. In germline, CDR1 is SGHAT, CDR2 FQNNGV. In DNA, the CDR3 is TGTGCCAGCAGCTCTAGACCGGGGACAGCCCACACCGGGGAGCTGTTTTTT. It is translated as CASSSRPGTAHTGELFF. Drawing the rest from reference TRBV11-2 and TRBJ2-2, the complete variable domain is EAGVAQSPRYKIIEKRQSVAFWCNPISGHATLYWYQQILGQGPKLLIQFQNNGVVDDSQLPKDRFSAERLKGVDSTLKIQPAKLEDSAVYLCASSSRPGTAHTGELFFGEGSRLTVL.

This clonotype showed up just a few times. The J gene is TRBJ1-5, the V gene TRBV12-3 or TRBV12-4; no reliable D call. The CDR3 has 15 residues. The germline V and J ends were trimmed by 1 base and 3 bases, with 10 bases remaining between them. DNA for the CDR3: TGTGCCAGCAGTTTAGATGGCGAGCTCAATCAGCCCCAGCATTTT. Translating gives CASSLDGELNQPQHF.

This clonotype was seen a few times. The chain has TRBV7-9 and TRBJ2-3; 12 bases align to TRBD2. CDR3 length: 15 amino acids. The ends lost 5 bases at V and 6 bases at J; junction bases unmatched: 6. From germline, CDR1 is SEHNR and CDR2 FQNEAQ (reference sequence). CDR3 coding DNA: TGTGCCAGCAGCCTCGGACTAGCGGGGTATGATACGCAGTATTTT. Translated: CASSLGLAGYDTQYF.

The chain carries TRBV6-1 and TRBJ2-2; D gene uncertain. Trimming pared 3 bases from V and 1 base from J, leaving 12 bases between. Per the germline V gene, CDR1 is MNHNS and CDR2 is SASEGT. The CDR3 is 16 residues long. Here the CDR3 reads CASSDWPGWNTGELFF. The CDR3 nucleotides are TGTGCCAGCAGTGACTGGCCAGGATGGAACACCGGGGAGCTGTTTTTT.

This clonotype was picked up a small number of times. This chain joins TRBV7-2 and TRBJ2-1; unclear D gene. Germline V CDR1 and CDR2: SGHTA, FQGNSA. The CDR3 totals 15 residues. The germline V and J ends were trimmed by 1 base and 2 bases, with 9 bases remaining between them. The DNA for the CDR3 is TGTGCCAGCAGCTTAGGCCCCCCCCCCTACAATGAGCAGTTCTTC. Translated: CASSLGPPPYNEQFF.

This clonotype was recorded once. V and J are TRBV6-1 and TRBJ1-6; D not resolved. The CDR3 length is 16 residues. CDR1 and CDR2 from the germline V gene are MNHNS and SASEGT. Trimming pared 2 bases from V and 10 bases from J, leaving 18 bases between. The CDR3 DNA sequence: TGTGCCAGCAGTGAACTAAGTGGGAGGGTGCAGTCACCCCTCCACTTT. It codes for CASSELSGRVQSPLHF.

This clonotype was counted once. The chain joins TRBV4-2 to TRBJ2-1, with 11 bases aligning to TRBD2. This CDR3 has 18 residues. The junction had 19 bases not matched to a gene; V was cut back by 3 bases and J by 12 bases. CDR1 is LGHNA, CDR2 YNFKEQ, per germline. The CDR3 region is CASSQKVAGGPTTGGQFF. The CDR3 nucleotides read TGTGCCAGCAGCCAGAAAGTAGCGGGAGGGCCGACAACCGGGGGGCAGTTCTTC.

A few counts support this clonotype. The chain carries TRBV7-9 and TRBJ1-2; 7 positions match TRBD1. The trim removed 5 bases at V and 9 bases at J, leaving 6 bases unmatched. Germline V gene sequence: CDR1 SEHNR, CDR2 FQNEAQ (reference sequence). The CDR3 is 12 amino acids. CDR3: CASSVSGGSYTF. The CDR3 DNA follows: TGTGCCAGCAGCGTTTCAGGGGGGAGCTACACCTTC.

This clonotype was seen only a few times. The chain recombines TRBV10-3 with TRBJ2-3; possibly TRBD1 for D (6 bases). The germline V gene has CDR1 ENHRY and CDR2 SYGVKD. CDR3 size: 14 residues. Trimming pared 8 bases from V and 0 bases from J, leaving 12 bases between. This CDR3 is CAIGSGASTDTQYF. The CDR3 region has the DNA TGTGCCATCGGTTCAGGGGCTAGCACAGATACGCAGTATTTT.

This clonotype has a count of ten or more. This chain uses TRBV29-1 with TRBJ2-3, with D uncertain. Germline CDR1 reads SQVTM; CDR2 reads ANQGSEA. V gave up 4 bases and J gave up 3 bases, with 14 bases separating them. The CDR3 runs 14 residues. The CDR3 loop is CSVVQPYRTDTQYF. In nucleotides, the CDR3 is TGCAGCGTTGTGCAGCCTTATAGAACAGATACGCAGTATTTT.

This clonotype was detected many times. The chain uses TRBV24-1 and TRBJ2-1; D could derive from TRBD1 or TRBD2 (5 bases each). CDR1 is KGHDR, CDR2 SFDVKD, per germline. CDR3 length: 19 amino acids. V was clipped by 0 bases and J by 0 bases, with 17 bases between them. Written as DNA, the CDR3 is TGTGCCACCAGTGATTTGCAGGGCACCGGGACCGGCTCCTACAATGAGCAGTTCTTC. Its translation: CATSDLQGTGTGSYNEQFF.

The chain is built from TRBV6-1 and TRBJ2-5; D is possibly TRBD2 (6 bases). This CDR3 is 14 amino acids long. The germline V gene has CDR1 MNHNS and CDR2 SASEGT. Trimming pared 6 bases from V and 1 base from J, leaving 12 bases between. CDR3 amino acids: CASSRGASQETQYF. The CDR3, as DNA: TGTGCCAGCAGCCGCGGGGCCAGCCAAGAGACCCAGTACTTC.

This chain uses TRBV4-1 with TRBJ2-7, with TRBD2 identical over 9 bases. The CDR3 is 15 residues long. In germline, CDR1 is MGHRA, CDR2 YSYEKL. J lost 3 bases, V lost 0 bases, and 3 bases had no gene match. The CDR3 sequence is CASSQEVTSGYEQYF. The CDR3 DNA follows: TGCGCCAGCAGCCAAGAAGTGACTAGCGGCTACGAGCAGTACTTC.

The V call is TRBV5-6, the J call TRBJ2-7, with D possibly matching TRBD2 (5 bases). The CDR3 contains 16 residues. V lost 0 bases to trimming and J lost 3 bases, with 16 bases between them. The V gene's germline CDR1 is SGHDT and CDR2 YYEEEE. The CDR3 spells CASSLGYRDSIYEQYF. CDR3 coding DNA: TGTGCCAGCAGCTTGGGATACCGGGATTCGATCTACGAGCAGTACTTC.

The chain employs TRBV29-1 and TRBJ1-2; TRBD1 might be the D (5 bases). This CDR3 region has 13 residues. Germline CDR1 and CDR2: SQVTM and ANQGSEA. Trimming stripped 1 base from V and 2 bases from J, with 8 bases between. The CDR3 region is CSVEGDRNYGYTF. DNA for the CDR3: TGCAGCGTTGAAGGGGACCGCAACTATGGCTACACCTTC.